Listed here are 18 T cell receptor beta chains from one sample, sequenced in a study of cytomegalovirus exposure and HLA in healthy donors. Sequenced by immunoSEQ multiplex PCR; TCRdb stores in-frame clones only, minus some. The sample lists 150,000 or so clones; about 88% were seen once. Source material: PBMCs. These receptors all stem from a woman aged 18 to 35 in good health and CMV-seropositive.

J is TRBJ2-1 and V is TRBV7-9, with D unresolved. This CDR3 has 13 residues. V dropped 6 bases and J dropped 0 bases, with 6 bases sitting between them. Germline V gene data show CDR1 as SEHNR and CDR2 as FQNEAQ (reference sequence). As DNA, the CDR3 is TGTGCCAGCAGAGAGAGCTCCTACAATGAGCAGTTCTTC. Translated, it gives CASRESSYNEQFF.

The chain is built from TRBV19 and TRBJ1-5, with a weak D call TRBD1 (5 bases). Germline CDR1 and CDR2: LNHDA and SQIVND (reference sequence). There are 14 residues in the CDR3. V lost 5 bases and J lost 0, with 8 bases in between. CDR3 nucleotides: TGTGCCAGTAGTGCCAGGGTTAGCAATCAGCCCCAGCATTTT. It translates to CASSARVSNQPQHF.

The chain uses TRBV7-3 and TRBJ1-1; TRBD1 matches 7 bases. Germline-derived CDR1 and CDR2 are SGHTA and FQGTGA. This CDR3 comprises 15 residues. With 4 bases clipped from V and 6 bases from J, the junction kept 11 bases outside the gene matches. The DNA for the CDR3 is TGTGCCAGCAGCTCCACAGGGGCCAGGGACGCTGAAGCTTTCTTT. As protein: CASSSTGARDAEAFF.

This clone was seen once. V and J are TRBV10-3 and TRBJ2-2; 8 nucleotides agree with TRBD2. Losses at the gene ends were 2 bases for V and 7 bases for J; bases not matched to a gene: 6. The CDR3 has 15 amino acids. Germline V gene lookup returns CDR1 ENHRY and CDR2 SYGVKD. Here the CDR3 reads CAISEEREWVGELFF. CDR3 coding DNA: TGTGCCATCAGTGAGGAGCGGGAGTGGGTCGGGGAGCTGTTTTTT.

The chain is built from TRBV6-8 and TRBJ2-1, with 12 bases matching TRBD2. Germline V gene lookup returns CDR1 MNHGY and CDR2 SAAAGT. The CDR3 length is 14 residues. Germline trimming cut 10 bases from V and 9 bases from J; bases unmatched to any gene: 10. The CDR3 region is CANPRTSGNGEQFF. CDR3 DNA: TGTGCCAACCCGAGGACTAGCGGGAATGGTGAGCAGTTCTTC.

The rearrangement uses TRBV28 and TRBJ2-5; a weak D match, TRBD1 (7 bases). Germline V gene data show CDR1 as MDHEN and CDR2 as SYDVKM. V dropped 6 bases and J dropped 3 bases, with 26 bases sitting between them. There are 18 residues in the CDR3. The CDR3 DNA reads TGTGCCAGCAGCGACAGGGCGCCCCTGACTAGTTTGAAAGAGACCCAGTACTTC. Protein: CASSDRAPLTSLKETQYF.

This clone was counted a single time. The rearrangement uses TRBV30 and TRBJ2-7, with D perhaps matching TRBD2 (6 bases). Germline assignment: CDR1 GTSNPN and CDR2 SVGIG (reference sequence). The ends were cut back, 3 bases at V and 3 bases at J, with 12 bases in the middle. The CDR3 runs to 13 residues. The CDR3 is CAWRIGGYYEQYF. CDR3 bases: TGTGCCTGGAGGATTGGGGGGTACTACGAGCAGTACTTC.

The CDR3 coding sequence is TGTGCCAGCAGCCAGGGGGCGAGGAGCTATGGCTACACCTTC. Protein product: CASSQGARSYGYTF. The chain employs TRBV6-1 and TRBJ1-2, with TRBD1 identical over 8 bases. Germline V gene sequence: CDR1 MNHNS, CDR2 SASEGT. This CDR3 is built from 14 residues. V shed 6 bases, J shed 4 bases, and the junction held 7 bases outside the gene matches.

The genes are TRBV5-6 and TRBJ2-4; weak D call: TRBD2 (6 bases). Trimming stripped 4 bases from V and 2 bases from J, with 10 bases between. The CDR3 loop spans 14 amino acids. Germline V CDR1 and CDR2: SGHDT, YYEEEE. The CDR3 DNA is TGTGCCAGCAGCCCCGCGGGGTCCAAAAACATTCAGTACTTC. This encodes CASSPAGSKNIQYF.

This rearrangement joins TRBV6-5 to TRBJ2-7; weak D call: TRBD2 (7 bases). The germline gives CDR1 MNHEY, CDR2 SVGAGI. V lost 5 bases and J 4 bases, leaving 15 bases between the germline ends. CDR3 length: 14 amino acids. The CDR3 bases are TGTGCCAGCAGTAATGGGGGGGCAGGATACGAGCAGTACTTC. Its protein is CASSNGGAGYEQYF.

The CDR3 DNA is TGTGCCAGCAGGCCACAGGGGGTAGGCACCGGGGAGCTGTTTTTT. It yields the protein CASRPQGVGTGELFF. The gene calls are TRBV28 and TRBJ2-2; 8 nucleotides agree with TRBD1. The CDR3 is made up of 15 amino acids. The J segment lost 4 bases and the V segment lost 6 bases, leaving 7 bases of the junction unmatched. Germline V lookup: CDR1 MDHEN, CDR2 SYDVKM. Filled out from reference TRBV28 and TRBJ2-2, the complete variable domain reads DVKVTQSSRYLVKRTGEKVFLECVQDMDHENMFWYRQDPGLGLRLIYFSYDVKMKEKGDIPEGYSVSREKKERFSLILESASTNQTSMYLCASRPQGVGTGELFFGEGSRLTVL.

The chain couples TRBV19 to TRBJ2-2, with D perhaps TRBD2 (7 bases). The germline V gene encodes CDR1 LNHDA and CDR2 SQIVND (reference sequence). V gave up 10 bases and J gave up 5 bases, with 17 bases separating them. This CDR3 region has 14 residues. The CDR3 coding sequence is TGTGCCACTTCCTGGACAGCGGGGACCGGGGAGCTGTTTTTT. Translated, it gives CATSWTAGTGELFF.

The chain has TRBV7-9 and TRBJ1-2; D unclear. There are 11 residues in the CDR3. Germline CDR1 reads SEHNR; CDR2 reads FQNEAQ (reference sequence). The V end was cut by 5 bases, the J end by 7 bases, with 8 bases between. The CDR3 sequence is CASSRSGGYTF. CDR3 sequence (DNA): TGTGCCAGCAGCCGAAGCGGTGGCTACACCTTC.

The sample holds one count of this clone. The J gene is TRBJ2-3, the V gene TRBV27; TRBD2 is a possible D gene (5 bases). V shed 6 bases and J shed 7 bases, with 11 bases lying between them. The CDR3 has 12 amino acids. In germline, CDR1 is MNHEY, CDR2 SMNVEV (reference sequence). The CDR3 nucleotides read TGTGCCAGCAGCCTTACGGGGAATACGCAGTATTTT. Its translation is CASSLTGNTQYF.

The rearrangement links TRBV6-1 to TRBJ1-3; D might be TRBD1 (5 bases). The CDR3 totals 14 residues. Germline lookup yields CDR1 MNHNS and CDR2 SASEGT. V dropped 11 bases and J dropped 0 bases, with 14 bases sitting between them. The CDR3 coding sequence is TGTGCCGGGCCGGGGGGACCCTCTGGAAACACCATATATTTT. This gives the protein CAGPGGPSGNTIYF.

This chain joins TRBV2 and TRBJ2-7, with D maybe TRBD2 (5 bases). This CDR3 has 12 amino acids. V lost 6 bases to trimming and J lost 4 bases, with 10 bases between them. Germline loops: CDR1 SNHLY, CDR2 FYNNEI. The CDR3 DNA reads as TGTGCCAGCAGCCTCACTAGATACGAGCAGTACTTC. It encodes CASSLTRYEQYF.

This chain uses TRBV19 with TRBJ1-5; 7 bases agree with TRBD1. There are 13 residues in the CDR3. Germline V gene lookup returns CDR1 LNHDA and CDR2 SQIVND (reference sequence). The junction had 7 bases not matched to a gene; V was cut back by 9 bases and J by 5 bases. CDR3 amino acids: CASTDREYQPQHF. The CDR3 DNA reads TGTGCCAGCACTGACAGGGAGTATCAGCCCCAGCATTTT.

The chain joins TRBV5-4 to TRBJ1-3; tentatively, D is TRBD1 (6 bases). From germline, CDR1 is SGHNT and CDR2 YYREEE (reference sequence). Trimming took 4 bases from V and 8 from J, leaving 16 bases between them. The CDR3 runs to 14 residues. The CDR3 reads CASSVDQGKYTIYF. In DNA form, the CDR3 reads TGTGCCAGCAGCGTTGATCAGGGGAAGTACACCATATATTTT.